This T cell receptor beta chain was profiled in a study of blood T cell repertoires in COVID-19. About the research overall: Donors in the United States, Italy and Spain gave samples during acute or convalescent COVID-19. The analysed material was cDNA or gDNA that came from T cells, B-cell-depleted T cells, or PBMCs.

CDR3 length: 16 residues. Authors' methods: Reference gene primer amplification in the assay estimated nucleated cell counts. Some clones are missing from TCRdb's copy, which holds only in-frame ones; the method was immunoSEQ multiplex PCR. From that table come the V and J calls and clone size; the DNA was used to work out D and trimming. Among around 150,000 clones listed, 75% to 80% were seen once. This clone was recorded at least ten times. The sequence derives from a woman at least 80 years old with acute or convalescent COVID-19. The material sequenced was peripheral blood. The chain combines TRBV21-1 with TRBJ1-6; the listed D gene, TRBD1, was not tested against the DNA. TRBV21-1 is recorded as a pseudogene. For the CDR3, the DNA is TGTGCCAGCAGCAAAGAAGGAGGACAGGGTTATTCACCCCTCCACTTT. Translation gives CASSKEGGQGYSPLHF.